The 18 T cell receptor beta chains in this list originate from one sample, sequenced in a study of OX40 agonist ivuxolimab in advanced cancers. Profiled with immunoSEQ multiplex PCR; TCRdb holds only in-frame clones, not every one. The sample records 55,000 to 70,000 clones, 80% being singletons. The material sequenced was CD4+ or CD8+ T cells sorted from blood, taken in a trial of the OX40 agonist ivuxolimab. The receptor source for this set is an adult with an advanced solid tumor such as melanoma, head and neck, liver or kidney cancer.

The chain has TRBV6-6 and TRBJ1-1; D not certain. The CDR3 has 13 amino acids. CDR1 is MNHNY, CDR2 SVGAGI, per germline (reference sequence). The germline V and J ends were trimmed by 4 bases and 1 base, with 7 bases remaining between them. The CDR3 DNA reads TGTGCCAGCAGTTCGAAGTGGAACACTGAAGCTTTCTTT. Amino acid sequence: CASSSKWNTEAFF.

The CDR3, as DNA: TGTGCCAGCAGCCCTAATGGACTAGCCGGAGATGAGCAGTTCTTC. Translated, it gives CASSPNGLAGDEQFF. The chain recombines TRBV6-4 with TRBJ2-1, with 8 bases identical to TRBD2. The CDR3 sequence is 15 residues long. Losses at the gene ends were 6 bases for V and 8 bases for J; bases not matched to a gene: 12. CDR1 is MRHNA, CDR2 SNTAGT, per germline.

This chain uses TRBV5-6 with TRBJ1-2, with 7 bases aligning to TRBD1. This CDR3 comprises 14 residues. CDR1 is SGHDT, CDR2 YYEEEE, per germline. The V gene end was trimmed by 4 bases and the J gene end by 3 bases; junction bases not matched to a gene: 6. This chain's CDR3 is CASSTGEEDYGYTF. For the CDR3, the DNA is TGTGCCAGCAGCACAGGGGAGGAGGACTATGGCTACACCTTC. Combining the CDR3 with reference TRBV5-6 and TRBJ1-2 gives the whole variable domain DAGVTQSPTHLIKTRGQQVTLRCSPKSGHDTVSWYQQALGQGPQFIFQYYEEEERQRGNFPDRFSGHQFPNYSSELNVNALLLGDSALYLCASSTGEEDYGYTFGSGTRLTVV.

This clone was counted a few times. The chain combines TRBV5-4 with TRBJ1-2, with D possibly TRBD1 on 6 matching bases. Germline V gives CDR1 SGHNT, CDR2 YYREEE (reference sequence). V was shortened by 0 bases and J by 7 bases, with 22 bases between the two germline ends. The CDR3 length is 17 residues. CDR3 protein: CASSLAGADRTMGGYTF. The CDR3 DNA reads TGTGCCAGCAGCTTGGCGGGGGCAGACCGAACGATGGGTGGCTACACCTTC. Filled out from reference TRBV5-4 and TRBJ1-2, the complete variable domain reads ETGVTQSPTHLIKTRGQQVTLRCSSQSGHNTVSWYQQALGQGPQFIFQYYREEENGRGNFPPRFSGLQFPNYSSELNVNALELDDSALYLCASSLAGADRTMGGYTFGSGTRLTVV.

This chain connects TRBV19 to TRBJ1-1; D is perhaps TRBD1 (6 bases). There are 14 residues in the CDR3. V was trimmed by 7 bases and J by 0 bases, leaving 12 bases between them. CDR1 LNHDA and CDR2 SQIVND come from the germline V gene (reference sequence). CDR3 in DNA: TGTGCCAGTACCAAAGGACAGTTGAACACTGAAGCTTTCTTT. Protein: CASTKGQLNTEAFF.

The gene calls are TRBV29-1 and TRBJ2-3; 9 bases align to TRBD1. The trim removed 0 bases at V and 6 bases at J, leaving 10 bases unmatched. The CDR3 runs to 16 residues. Germline V gene sequence: CDR1 SQVTM, CDR2 ANQGSEA. The CDR3 loop is CSVEDLGTGRIDTQYF. CDR3 nucleotides: TGCAGCGTTGAAGATCTTGGGACAGGGAGGATCGATACGCAGTATTTT.

V gene TRBV5-4 combines with J gene TRBJ2-2; TRBD2 agrees at 9 bases. The CDR3 runs to 14 residues. The germline V gene encodes CDR1 SGHNT and CDR2 YYREEE (reference sequence). V dropped 4 bases and J dropped 6; count of bases not matched to a gene: 4. DNA for the CDR3: TGTGCCAGCAGCCCCGCGGGAGGGGCCGGGGAGCTGTTTTTT. Protein sequence: CASSPAGGAGELFF.

The V call is TRBV7-2, the J call TRBJ1-2; TRBD1 matches at 10 bases. The germline gives CDR1 SGHTA, CDR2 FQGNSA. With 1 base clipped from V and 8 bases from J, the junction kept 10 bases outside the gene matches. The CDR3 runs 16 residues. CDR3 residues: CASSLGPGTGVGGYTF. CDR3 DNA: TGTGCCAGCAGCTTAGGGCCGGGGACAGGGGTAGGGGGCTACACCTTC.

This clone was recorded once. The V and J genes are TRBV27 and TRBJ2-2, with D unresolved. Looked up from germline, CDR1 is MNHEY and CDR2 is SMNVEV (reference sequence). V lost 3 bases to trimming and J lost 6 bases, with 5 bases between them. The CDR3 spans 12 residues. The CDR3: CASSFLAGELFF. CDR3 sequence (DNA): TGTGCCAGCAGTTTCCTAGCCGGGGAGCTGTTTTTT.

This chain joins TRBV4-2 and TRBJ2-7; 7 nucleotides match TRBD2. V trimming: 4 bases; J trimming: 1 base; junction bases outside the gene matches: 10. Germline values: CDR1 LGHNA, CDR2 YNFKEQ. The CDR3 has 16 amino acids. CDR3 residues: CASSRGTGGGSYEQYF. DNA of the CDR3: TGTGCCAGCAGCCGTGGAACGGGCGGGGGATCCTACGAGCAGTACTTC.

The table lists this clone with a few counts. The chain links TRBV7-2 to TRBJ2-2; 7 nucleotides align to TRBD1. Germline assignment: CDR1 SGHTA and CDR2 FQGNSA. Losses at the gene ends were 5 bases for V and 6 bases for J; bases not matched to a gene: 6. The length of the CDR3 is 14 residues. CDR3 DNA sequence: TGTGCCAGCAGCAGGACACAGGGGCCCGGGGAGCTGTTTTTT. Translation: CASSRTQGPGELFF.

This clone is judged medium-sized. The chain joins TRBV9 to TRBJ2-3; D unresolved. Trimming pared 0 bases from V and 3 bases from J, leaving 14 bases between. CDR3 length equals 16 residues. The germline V gene encodes CDR1 SGDLS and CDR2 YYNGEE. The CDR3 protein is CASSVARTGPTDTQYF. DNA for the CDR3: TGTGCCAGCAGCGTAGCTAGGACGGGTCCAACAGATACGCAGTATTTT.

The CDR3 loop reads CATSVLQETGELFF. The CDR3 DNA is TGTGCCACCAGCGTCTTACAGGAAACCGGGGAGCTGTTTTTT. The rearrangement joins TRBV15 to TRBJ2-2, with D maybe TRBD1 (5 bases). Trimming cost V 5 bases and J 5 bases, with 12 bases left between them. Germline CDR1 LNHNV, CDR2 YYDKDF (reference sequence). The CDR3 length is 14 residues.

The chain recombines TRBV7-8 with TRBJ2-1; D possibly corresponds to TRBD2 (6 bases). Trimming stripped 10 bases from V and 4 bases from J, with 17 bases between. From germline, CDR1 is SGHVS and CDR2 FQNEAQ. This CDR3 contains 14 residues. CDR3 coding DNA: TGTGCCACCACGGGGACTTACTCTTACAATGAGCAGTTCTTC. Encoded protein: CATTGTYSYNEQFF. The entire variable domain, with the rest obtained from reference TRBV7-8 and TRBJ2-1, is as follows: GAGVSQSPRYKVAKRGQDVALRCDPISGHVSLFWYQQALGQGPEFLTYFQNEAQLDKSGLPSDRFFAERPEGSVSTLKIQRTQQEDSAVYLCATTGTYSYNEQFFGPGTRLTVL.

This clone was seen just once. The chain is built from TRBV14 and TRBJ1-6; D unclear. This CDR3 has 13 residues. CDR1 and CDR2 (germline): SGHDN, FVKESK. V lost 2 bases and J 10 bases, leaving 9 bases between the germline ends. CDR3 DNA sequence: TGTGCCAGCAGCCAAATCGCCTTCTCACCCCTCCACTTT. This encodes CASSQIAFSPLHF.

Only one count was recorded for this clone. The CDR3 coding sequence is TGTGCCAGCAGTGCCGGGACAGGGTCCTACGAGCAGTACTTC. Protein: CASSAGTGSYEQYF. V usage is TRBV28 and J usage is TRBJ2-7; TRBD1 matches 9 bases. CDR3 length: 14 residues. From germline, CDR1 is MDHEN and CDR2 SYDVKM. The J segment lost 1 base and the V segment lost 5 bases, leaving 3 bases of the junction unmatched.

The chain employs TRBV5-1 and TRBJ2-4; TRBD2 might be the D (6 bases). V was pared by 0 bases and J by 1 base, with 11 bases between. CDR3 length: 16 residues. The germline CDR1 and CDR2 sequences are SGHRS and YFSETQ. Written as DNA, the CDR3 is TGCGCCAGCAGCTTGGGCGGGGCGGGGGCCAAAAACATTCAGTACTTC. It codes for CASSLGGAGAKNIQYF.

The chain uses TRBV5-1 and TRBJ2-7; D unresolved. Per germline, CDR1 SGHRS and CDR2 YFSETQ. V was pared by 6 bases and J by 2 bases, with 12 bases between. The CDR3 has 13 amino acids. Written as DNA, the CDR3 is TGCGCCAGCACCCTGAATTACCCCTACGAGCAGTACTTC. It yields the protein CASTLNYPYEQYF.